This T cell receptor (beta chain) comes out of a study of T cells in Graves' hyperthyroidism and ophthalmopathy. This CDR3 is 15 amino acids long. Germline V gene data show CDR1 as SGHDT and CDR2 as YYEEEE. The V end lost 1 base, the J end lost 7 bases, and 15 bases lay between the germline ends. Amplified regions were TCR beta CDR3 sequences from RNA transcripts. First-round RT-PCR with HTBI primers amplified the TCR CDR3 region. From the multiplex PCR reads, TCRdb called clonotypes with MiXCR, one entry per CDR3 protein. The sample records fewer than 550,000 distinct CDR3 sequences, less than 20% being singletons.

The sequence was collected from a woman between 18 and 29 years old with Graves' hyperthyroidism. The sample taken for sequencing was blood. V usage is TRBV5-6 and J usage is TRBJ2-1, with D unclear. The CDR3: CASSLKASWWNEQFF. In DNA form, the CDR3 reads TGTGCCAGCAGCTTGAAGGCCTCCTGGTGGAATGAGCAGTTCTTC. Filled out from reference TRBV5-6 and TRBJ2-1, the complete variable domain reads DAGVTQSPTHLIKTRGQQVTLRCSPKSGHDTVSWYQQALGQGPQFIFQYYEEEERQRGNFPDRFSGHQFPNYSSELNVNALLLGDSALYLCASSLKASWWNEQFFGPGTRLTVL.